The clone carrying this T cell receptor beta chain appeared once. Antigen unknown. J gave up 2 bases and V 5 bases, and 4 bases lay outside the gene matches. This CDR3 contains 15 residues. CDR1 is SGHNT and CDR2 is YENEEA in the germline V gene. This record comes from a study of T cells in tuberculosis. Profiled with immunoSEQ multiplex PCR; TCRdb holds only in-frame clones, not every one. Among 45,000 or so clones listed, roughly 96% were seen once. Findings of the study overall: Active tuberculosis alpha repertoires lay closer to GMM-specific TCRs than controls'. Samples were chosen by availability of cryopreserved specimens.

The sample was PBMCs. This sequence joins TRBV11-3 and TRBJ1-3; 9 bases agree with TRBD1. This clonotype originated in a donor between 10 and 29 years old with latent tuberculosis or without tuberculosis infection. This CDR3 is CASSPGQGPGNTIYF. The CDR3 DNA follows: TGTGCCAGCAGCCCGGGACAGGGTCCTGGAAACACCATATATTTT.